This T cell receptor (beta chain) appears in the sequencing data of a study of OX40 agonist ivuxolimab in advanced cancers. Findings of the study overall: CD8+ T cells were the subset that, on average, had more expanded clones than CD4+.

Concerning this clone itself: As yet, its antigen is unknown.

TCRdb's table, derived via immunoSEQ multiplex PCR, lists solely in-frame clones and lacks some. The top ten hold about 5.9% of the sample, which has 70,000 to 85,000 clones, 75% to 95% seen once. V was cut by 3 bases and J by 5 bases, with 8 bases left in between. This CDR3 is built from 12 residues. Germline assignment: CDR1 SGHTA and CDR2 FQGNSA. The chain has TRBV7-2 and TRBJ2-7; D is undetermined. The sample was CD4+ or CD8+ T cells sorted from blood, taken in a trial of the OX40 agonist ivuxolimab. This clonotype originated in an adult with an advanced solid tumor such as melanoma, head and neck, liver or kidney cancer. The CDR3 nucleotides read TGTGCCAGCAGCTTTCTGGGGAACGAGCAGTACTTC. Translated, it gives CASSFLGNEQYF. Together with reference TRBV7-2 and TRBJ2-7, the CDR3 gives the full variable domain: GAGVSQSPSNKVTEKGKDVELRCDPISGHTALYWYRQSLGQGLEFLIYFQGNSAPDKSGLPSDRFSAERTGGSVSTLTIQRTQQEDSAVYLCASSFLGNEQYFGPGTRLTVT.